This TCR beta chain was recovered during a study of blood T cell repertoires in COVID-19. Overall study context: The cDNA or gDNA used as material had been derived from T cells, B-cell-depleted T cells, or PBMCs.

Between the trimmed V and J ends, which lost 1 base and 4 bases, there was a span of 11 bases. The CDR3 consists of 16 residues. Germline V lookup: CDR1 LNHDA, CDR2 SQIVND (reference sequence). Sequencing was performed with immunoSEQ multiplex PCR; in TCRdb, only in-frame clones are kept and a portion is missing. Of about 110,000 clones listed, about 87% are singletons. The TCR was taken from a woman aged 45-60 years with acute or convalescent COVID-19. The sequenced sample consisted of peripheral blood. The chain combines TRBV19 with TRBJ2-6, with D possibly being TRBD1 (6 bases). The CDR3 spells CASSIVGAPGANVLTF. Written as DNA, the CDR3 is TGTGCCAGTAGTATAGTGGGGGCGCCGGGGGCCAACGTCCTGACTTTC. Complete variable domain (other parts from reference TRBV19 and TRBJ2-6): DGGITQSPKYLFRKEGQNVTLSCEQNLNHDAMYWYRQDPGQGLRLIYYSQIVNDFQKGDIAEGYSVSREKKESFPLTVTSAQKNPTAFYLCASSIVGAPGANVLTFGAGSRLTVL.